One and the same sample provided the 11 T cell receptor beta chains below, sequenced in a study of blood T cells in healthy people across ages. Using a J-beta primer mix together with a sample-barcoded 5' primer, a second PCR was run for 7 to 11 cycles. TCRdb recomputed calls from the 5' RACE reads with MiXCR, one row per CDR3 protein. Of 780,000 or so distinct CDR3 sequences detected, 56% appear once; the ten largest clones hold around 25%. Material: blood. The origin of the receptors is a man aged 35 to 55 in good health.

The gene calls are TRBV5-1 and TRBJ1-1; perhaps TRBD1 as D (5 bases). Trimming shortened V by 4 bases and J by 4 bases, and 14 bases separated the two germline ends. The CDR3 has 14 residues. From germline, CDR1 is SGHRS and CDR2 YFSETQ. The CDR3 bases are TGCGCCAGCAGCCCTATTTCCGGGGGCACTGAAGCTTTCTTT. Its translation: CASSPISGGTEAFF.

This clonotype was counted between two and nine times. CDR3: CASSLSVGRSPYEQYF. The CDR3 nucleotides are TGTGCCAGCAGTTTATCGGTAGGCAGGTCACCCTACGAGCAGTACTTC. This chain links TRBV27 with TRBJ2-7; D ambiguous. This CDR3 has 16 residues. Per the germline V gene, CDR1 is MNHEY and CDR2 is SMNVEV (reference sequence). Trimming took 0 bases from V and 2 from J, leaving 14 bases between them.

CDR3 nucleotide sequence: TGTGCCAGCAGCAGTGACACGTACTATGGCTACACCTTC. Translated, it gives CASSSDTYYGYTF. The chain carries TRBV9 and TRBJ1-2, with D uncertain. Deletions cut 4 bases from V and 3 bases from J, with 10 bases between. Per the germline V gene, CDR1 is SGDLS and CDR2 is YYNGEE. The CDR3 sequence is 13 residues long.

This sequence joins TRBV7-2 and TRBJ2-5; D may be TRBD2 (6 bases). CDR3 length: 15 residues. Germline V CDR1 and CDR2: SGHTA, FQGNSA. The germline V and J ends were trimmed by 1 base and 5 bases, with 14 bases remaining between them. The CDR3 sequence: CASSLGREAWETQYF. The CDR3 bases are TGTGCCAGCAGCTTAGGGAGGGAGGCGTGGGAGACCCAGTACTTC.

J is TRBJ2-1 and V is TRBV20-1, with D unresolved. The CDR3 has 13 amino acids. Deletions cut 6 bases from V and 6 bases from J, with 15 bases between. Germline-derived CDR1 and CDR2 are DFQATT and SNEGSKA (reference sequence). CDR3 DNA sequence: TGCAGTGCCGCGATAATAGGTACCAATGAGCAGTTCTTC. The encoded protein is CSAAIIGTNEQFF.

This chain uses TRBV5-1 with TRBJ2-6, with 7 nucleotides matching TRBD1. J lost 1 base, V lost 0 bases, and 4 bases had no gene match. The CDR3 is made up of 17 amino acids. The germline V gene has CDR1 SGHRS and CDR2 YFSETQ. CDR3 DNA sequence: TGCGCCAGCAGCTTGGAGTCCAGGGGGTCTGGGGCCAACGTCCTGACTTTC. Residues: CASSLESRGSGANVLTF.

This clonotype turned up a few times. This chain connects TRBV5-1 to TRBJ2-5, with a possible D match to TRBD2 (5 bases). CDR3 size: 15 residues. Trimming took 2 bases from V and 5 from J, leaving 16 bases between them. Germline V gene sequence: CDR1 SGHRS, CDR2 YFSETQ. This CDR3 is CASSFGSRGEETQYF. CDR3 in DNA: TGCGCCAGCAGCTTCGGTAGCCGGGGTGAGGAGACCCAGTACTTC.

This sequence joins TRBV29-1 and TRBJ2-3; 14 bases line up with TRBD2. With V trimmed by 6 bases and J by 2 bases, 10 bases remained unmatched. The CDR3 sequence is 17 residues long. Germline CDR1 SQVTM, CDR2 ANQGSEA. The DNA for the CDR3 is TGCAGCGTAAGACTAGCGGGAGGGAGGCTGACCACAGATACGCAGTATTTT. This gives the protein CSVRLAGGRLTTDTQYF.

This clonotype showed up just a few times. This sequence joins TRBV29-1 and TRBJ2-5; 7 nucleotides match TRBD1. The CDR3 contains 14 residues. Per the germline V gene, CDR1 is SQVTM and CDR2 is ANQGSEA. With 4 bases clipped from V and 4 bases from J, the junction kept 9 bases outside the gene matches. CDR3 DNA: TGCAGCGTTGTCAGACAGGGAGCGCGAGAGACCCAGTACTTC. As protein: CSVVRQGARETQYF. Filled out from reference TRBV29-1 and TRBJ2-5, the complete variable domain reads SAVISQKPSRDICQRGTSLTIQCQVDSQVTMMFWYRQQPGQSLTLIATANQGSEATYESGFVIDKFPISRPNLTFSTLTVSNMSPEDSSIYLCSVVRQGARETQYFGPGTRLLVL.

The chain employs TRBV20-1 and TRBJ1-1, with a possible D match to TRBD1 (5 bases). Germline V CDR1 and CDR2: DFQATT, SNEGSKA (reference sequence). The CDR3 extends over 15 amino acids. Trimming left V 3 bases short and J 3 bases short, with 17 bases between. Here the CDR3 reads CSASFGDLRDTEAFF. The CDR3 DNA reads as TGCAGTGCTAGTTTTGGGGACCTCAGAGACACTGAAGCTTTCTTT.

V and J are TRBV5-5 and TRBJ2-3; TRBD1 might be the D (5 bases). V lost 6 bases and J lost 2, with 7 bases in between. In germline, CDR1 is SGHKS, CDR2 YYEKEE (reference sequence). This CDR3 is 12 amino acids long. The CDR3 protein is CASKGFTDTQYF. The CDR3 DNA is TGTGCCAGCAAGGGGTTCACAGATACGCAGTATTTT.